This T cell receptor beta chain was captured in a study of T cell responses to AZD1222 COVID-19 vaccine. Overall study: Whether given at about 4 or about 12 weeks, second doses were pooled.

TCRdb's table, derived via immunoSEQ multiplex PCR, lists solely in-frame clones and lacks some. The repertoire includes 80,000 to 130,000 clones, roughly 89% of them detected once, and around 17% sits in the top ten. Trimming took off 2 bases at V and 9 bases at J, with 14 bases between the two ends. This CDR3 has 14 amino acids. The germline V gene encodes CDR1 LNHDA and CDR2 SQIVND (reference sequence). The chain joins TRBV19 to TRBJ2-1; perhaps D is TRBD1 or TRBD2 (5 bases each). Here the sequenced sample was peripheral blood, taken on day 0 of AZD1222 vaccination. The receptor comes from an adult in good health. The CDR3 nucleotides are TGTGCCAGTAGTATAAGCCTAGAGGGGAGTGAGCAGTTCTTC. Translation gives CASSISLEGSEQFF.